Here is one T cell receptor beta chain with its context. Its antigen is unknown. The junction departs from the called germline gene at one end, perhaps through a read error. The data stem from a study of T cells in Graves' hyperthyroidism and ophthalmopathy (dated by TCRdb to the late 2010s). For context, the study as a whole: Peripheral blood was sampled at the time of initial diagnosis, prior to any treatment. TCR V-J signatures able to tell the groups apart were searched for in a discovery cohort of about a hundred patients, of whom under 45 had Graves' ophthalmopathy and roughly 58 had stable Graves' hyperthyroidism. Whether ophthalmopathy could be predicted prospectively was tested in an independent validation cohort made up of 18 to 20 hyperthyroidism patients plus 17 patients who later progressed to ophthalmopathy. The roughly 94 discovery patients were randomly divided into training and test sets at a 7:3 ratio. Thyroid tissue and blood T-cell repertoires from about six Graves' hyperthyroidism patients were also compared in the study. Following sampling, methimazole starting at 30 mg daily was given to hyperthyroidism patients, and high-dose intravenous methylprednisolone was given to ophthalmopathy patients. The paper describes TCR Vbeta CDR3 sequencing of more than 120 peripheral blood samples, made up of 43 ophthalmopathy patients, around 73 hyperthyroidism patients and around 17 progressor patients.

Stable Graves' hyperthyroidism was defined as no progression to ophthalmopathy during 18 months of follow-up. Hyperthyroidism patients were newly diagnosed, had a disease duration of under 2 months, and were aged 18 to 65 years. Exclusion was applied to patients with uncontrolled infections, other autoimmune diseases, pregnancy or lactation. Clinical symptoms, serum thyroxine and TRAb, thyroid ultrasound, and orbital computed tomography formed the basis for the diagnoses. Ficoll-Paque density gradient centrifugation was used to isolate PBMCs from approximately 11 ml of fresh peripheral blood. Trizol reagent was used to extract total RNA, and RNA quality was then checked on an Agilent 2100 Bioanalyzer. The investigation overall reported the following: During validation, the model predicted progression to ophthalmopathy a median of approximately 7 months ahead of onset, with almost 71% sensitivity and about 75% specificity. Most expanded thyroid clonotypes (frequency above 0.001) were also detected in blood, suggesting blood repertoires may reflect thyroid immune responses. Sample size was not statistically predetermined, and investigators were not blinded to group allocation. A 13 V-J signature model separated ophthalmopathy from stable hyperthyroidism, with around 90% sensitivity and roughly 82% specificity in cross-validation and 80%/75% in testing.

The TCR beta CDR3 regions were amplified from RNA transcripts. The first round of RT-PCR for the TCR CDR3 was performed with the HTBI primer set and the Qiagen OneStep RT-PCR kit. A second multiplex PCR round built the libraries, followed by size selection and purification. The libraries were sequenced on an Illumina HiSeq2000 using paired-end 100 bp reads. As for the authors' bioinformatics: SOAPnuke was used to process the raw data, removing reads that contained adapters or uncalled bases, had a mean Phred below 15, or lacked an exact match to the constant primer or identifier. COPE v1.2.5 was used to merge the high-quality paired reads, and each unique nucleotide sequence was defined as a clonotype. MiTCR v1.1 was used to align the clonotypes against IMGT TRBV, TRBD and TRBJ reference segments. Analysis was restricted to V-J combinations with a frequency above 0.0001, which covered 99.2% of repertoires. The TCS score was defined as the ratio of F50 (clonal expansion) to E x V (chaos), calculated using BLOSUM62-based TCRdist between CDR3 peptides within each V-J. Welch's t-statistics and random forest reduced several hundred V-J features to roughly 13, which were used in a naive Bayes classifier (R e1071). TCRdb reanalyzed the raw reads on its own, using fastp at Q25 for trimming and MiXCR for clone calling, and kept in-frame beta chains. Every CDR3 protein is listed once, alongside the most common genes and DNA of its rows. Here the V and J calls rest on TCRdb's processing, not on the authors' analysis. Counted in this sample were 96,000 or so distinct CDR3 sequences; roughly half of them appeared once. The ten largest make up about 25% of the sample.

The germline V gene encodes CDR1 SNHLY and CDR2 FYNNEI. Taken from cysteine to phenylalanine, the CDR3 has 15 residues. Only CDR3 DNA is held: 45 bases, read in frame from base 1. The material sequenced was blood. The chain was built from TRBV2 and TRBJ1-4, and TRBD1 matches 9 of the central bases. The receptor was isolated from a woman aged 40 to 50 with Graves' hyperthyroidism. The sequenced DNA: TGTGCCAGCAGCGGAGACAGGGGGGTCGGTGAAGAACTGTTTTTT. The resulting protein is CASSGDRGVGEELFF.